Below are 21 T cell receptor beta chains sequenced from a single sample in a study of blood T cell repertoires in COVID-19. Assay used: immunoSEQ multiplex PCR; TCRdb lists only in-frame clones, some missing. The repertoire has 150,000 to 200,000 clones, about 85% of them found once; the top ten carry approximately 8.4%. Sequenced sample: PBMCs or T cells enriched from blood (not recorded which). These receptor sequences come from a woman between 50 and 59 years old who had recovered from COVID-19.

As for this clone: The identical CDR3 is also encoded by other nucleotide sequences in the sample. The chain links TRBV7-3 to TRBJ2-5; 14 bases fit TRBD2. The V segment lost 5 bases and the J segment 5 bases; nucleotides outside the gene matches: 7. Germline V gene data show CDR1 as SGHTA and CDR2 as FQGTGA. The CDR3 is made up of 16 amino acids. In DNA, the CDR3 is TGTGCCAGCAGCCCAGGACTAGCGGGGGGTTGGGAGACCCAGTACTTC. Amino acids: CASSPGLAGGWETQYF.

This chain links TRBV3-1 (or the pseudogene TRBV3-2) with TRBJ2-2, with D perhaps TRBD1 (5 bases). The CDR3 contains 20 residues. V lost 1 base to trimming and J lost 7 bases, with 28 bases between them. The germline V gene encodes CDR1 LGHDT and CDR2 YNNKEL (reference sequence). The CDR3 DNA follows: TGTGCCAGCAGCCAAGTGATTCCCGACAGCCACAGTCTCCCTTACGGGGAGCTGTTTTTT. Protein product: CASSQVIPDSHSLPYGELFF.

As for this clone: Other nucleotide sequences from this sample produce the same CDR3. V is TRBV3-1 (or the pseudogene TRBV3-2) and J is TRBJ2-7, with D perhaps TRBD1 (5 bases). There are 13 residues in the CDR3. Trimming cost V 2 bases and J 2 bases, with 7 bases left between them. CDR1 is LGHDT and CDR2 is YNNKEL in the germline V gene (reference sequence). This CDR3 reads CASSQQGAYEQYF. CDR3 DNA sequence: TGTGCCAGCAGCCAACAGGGCGCCTACGAGCAGTACTTC.

The CDR3, as DNA: TGTGCCAGTAGGAACCAACCGGGAACTAATGAAAAACTGTTTTTT. It translates to CASRNQPGTNEKLFF. The rearrangement uses TRBV19 and TRBJ1-4, with no clear D. Germline V CDR1 and CDR2: LNHDA, SQIVND (reference sequence). V lost 6 bases and J 1 base, leaving 12 bases between the germline ends. The CDR3 has 15 amino acids.

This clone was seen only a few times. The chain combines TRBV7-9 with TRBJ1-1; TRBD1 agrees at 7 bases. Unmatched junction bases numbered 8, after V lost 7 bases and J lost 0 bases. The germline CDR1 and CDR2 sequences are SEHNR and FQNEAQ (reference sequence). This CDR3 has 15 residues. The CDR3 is CASTVGQVMNTEAFF. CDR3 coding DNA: TGTGCCAGCACCGTTGGACAGGTCATGAACACTGAAGCTTTCTTT. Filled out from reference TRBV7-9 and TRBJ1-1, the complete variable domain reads DTGVSQNPRHKITKRGQNVTFRCDPISEHNRLYWYRQTLGQGPEFLTYFQNEAQLEKSRLLSDRFSAERPKGSFSTLEIQRTEQGDSAMYLCASTVGQVMNTEAFFGQGTRLTVV.

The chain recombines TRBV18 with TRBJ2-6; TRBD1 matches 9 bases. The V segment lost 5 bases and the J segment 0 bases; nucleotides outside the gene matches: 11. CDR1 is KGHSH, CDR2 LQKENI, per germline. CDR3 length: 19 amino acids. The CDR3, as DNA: TGTGCCAGCTCATCATCCGGGACAGGGTATTTCTCTGGGGCCAACGTCCTGACTTTC. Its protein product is CASSSSGTGYFSGANVLTF.

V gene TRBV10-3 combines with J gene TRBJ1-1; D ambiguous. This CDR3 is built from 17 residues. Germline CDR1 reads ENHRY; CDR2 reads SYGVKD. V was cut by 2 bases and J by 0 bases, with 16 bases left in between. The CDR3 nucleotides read TGTGCCATCAGTGAGACAAGACGGGGTGGAGTGAACACTGAAGCTTTCTTT. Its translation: CAISETRRGGVNTEAFF.

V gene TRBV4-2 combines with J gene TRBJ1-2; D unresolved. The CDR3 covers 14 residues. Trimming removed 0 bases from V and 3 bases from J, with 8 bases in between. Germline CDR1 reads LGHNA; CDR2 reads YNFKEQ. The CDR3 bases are TGTGCCAGCAGCCAAGATAGCTCTTACTATGGCTACACCTTC. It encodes CASSQDSSYYGYTF.

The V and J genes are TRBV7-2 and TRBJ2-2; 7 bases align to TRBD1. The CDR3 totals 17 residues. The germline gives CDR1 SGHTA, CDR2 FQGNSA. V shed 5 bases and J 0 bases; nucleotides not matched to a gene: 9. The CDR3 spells CASSAHTTGPNTGELFF. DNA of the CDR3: TGTGCCAGCAGCGCCCACACGACAGGGCCGAACACCGGGGAGCTGTTTTTT.

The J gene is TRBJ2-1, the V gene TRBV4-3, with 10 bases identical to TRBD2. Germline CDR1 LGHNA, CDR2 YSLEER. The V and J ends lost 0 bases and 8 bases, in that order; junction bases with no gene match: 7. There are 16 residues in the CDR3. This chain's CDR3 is CASSQDLASGRDEQFF. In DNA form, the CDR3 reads TGCGCCAGCAGCCAAGATCTTGCTAGCGGGAGAGATGAGCAGTTCTTC.

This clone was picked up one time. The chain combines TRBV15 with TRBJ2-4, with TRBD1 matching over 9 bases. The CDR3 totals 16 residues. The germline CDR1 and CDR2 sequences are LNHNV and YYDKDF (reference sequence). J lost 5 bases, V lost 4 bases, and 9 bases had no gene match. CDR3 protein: CATSIPGTGTQNIQYF. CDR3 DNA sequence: TGTGCCACCAGCATCCCCGGGACAGGGACCCAAAACATTCAGTACTTC.

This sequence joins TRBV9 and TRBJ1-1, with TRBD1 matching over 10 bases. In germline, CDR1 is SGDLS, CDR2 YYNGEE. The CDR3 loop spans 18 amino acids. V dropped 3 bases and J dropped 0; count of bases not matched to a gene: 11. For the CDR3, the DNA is TGTGCCAGCAGCGCCGGTGACAGGGGGCGGGTGATGAACACTGAAGCTTTCTTT. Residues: CASSAGDRGRVMNTEAFF.

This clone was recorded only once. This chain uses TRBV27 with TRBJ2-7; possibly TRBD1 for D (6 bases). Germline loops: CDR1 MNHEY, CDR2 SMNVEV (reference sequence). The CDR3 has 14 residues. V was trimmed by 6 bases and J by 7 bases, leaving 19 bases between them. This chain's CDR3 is CASSLDYTTGEQYF. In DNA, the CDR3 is TGTGCCAGCAGCCTCGACTACACAACAGGGGAGCAGTACTTC.

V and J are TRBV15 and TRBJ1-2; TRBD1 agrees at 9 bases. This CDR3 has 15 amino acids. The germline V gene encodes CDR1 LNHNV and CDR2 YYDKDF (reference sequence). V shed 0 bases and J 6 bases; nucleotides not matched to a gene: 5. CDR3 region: CATSRDVDRGDGYTF. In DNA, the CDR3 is TGTGCCACCAGCAGAGACGTCGACAGGGGGGATGGCTACACCTTC.

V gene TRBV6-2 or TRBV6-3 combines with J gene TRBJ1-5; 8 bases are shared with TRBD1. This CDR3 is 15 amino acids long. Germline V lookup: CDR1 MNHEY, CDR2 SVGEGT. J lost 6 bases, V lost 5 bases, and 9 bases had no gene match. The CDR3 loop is CASSRWTGMTQPQHF. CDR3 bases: TGTGCCAGCAGTCGTTGGACAGGGATGACTCAGCCCCAGCATTTT.

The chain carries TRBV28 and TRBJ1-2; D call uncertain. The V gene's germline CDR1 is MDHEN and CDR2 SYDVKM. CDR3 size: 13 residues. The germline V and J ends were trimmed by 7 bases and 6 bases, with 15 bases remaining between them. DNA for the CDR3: TGTGCCAGCACCAGTCGGGGTTTCCATGGCTACACCTTC. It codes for CASTSRGFHGYTF.

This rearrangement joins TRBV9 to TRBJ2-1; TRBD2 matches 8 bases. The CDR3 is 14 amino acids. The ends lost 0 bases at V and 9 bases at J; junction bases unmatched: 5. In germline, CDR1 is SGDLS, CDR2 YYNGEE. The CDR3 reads CASSVVAGNGEQFF. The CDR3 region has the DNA TGTGCCAGCAGCGTAGTAGCGGGAAATGGTGAGCAGTTCTTC.

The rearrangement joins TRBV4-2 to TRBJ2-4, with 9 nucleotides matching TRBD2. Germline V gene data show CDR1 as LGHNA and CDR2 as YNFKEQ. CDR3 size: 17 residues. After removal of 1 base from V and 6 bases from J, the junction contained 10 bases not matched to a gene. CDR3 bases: TGTGCCAGCAGCCAAGGGGGGGCTAGCGGGGTCCCAAACATTCAGTACTTC. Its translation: CASSQGGASGVPNIQYF.

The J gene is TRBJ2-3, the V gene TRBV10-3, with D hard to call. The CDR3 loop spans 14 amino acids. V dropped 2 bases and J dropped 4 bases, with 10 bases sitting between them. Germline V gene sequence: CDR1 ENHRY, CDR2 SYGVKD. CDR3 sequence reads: CAISERGYADTQYF. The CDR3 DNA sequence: TGTGCCATCAGTGAGCGAGGTTATGCAGATACGCAGTATTTT.

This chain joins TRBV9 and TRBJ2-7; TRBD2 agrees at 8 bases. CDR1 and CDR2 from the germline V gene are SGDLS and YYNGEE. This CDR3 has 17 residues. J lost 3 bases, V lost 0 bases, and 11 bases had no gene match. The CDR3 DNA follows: TGTGCCAGCAGCGTAGGTCCTTCTAGCGGGCGCGACTACGAGCAGTACTTC. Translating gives CASSVGPSSGRDYEQYF.

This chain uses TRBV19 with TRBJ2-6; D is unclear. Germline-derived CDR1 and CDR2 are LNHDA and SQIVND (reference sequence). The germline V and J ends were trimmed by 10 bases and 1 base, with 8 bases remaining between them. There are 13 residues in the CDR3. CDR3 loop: CATAESGANVLTF. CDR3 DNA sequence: TGTGCCACCGCGGAGTCTGGGGCCAACGTCCTGACTTTC. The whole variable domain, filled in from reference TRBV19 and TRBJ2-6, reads DGGITQSPKYLFRKEGQNVTLSCEQNLNHDAMYWYRQDPGQGLRLIYYSQIVNDFQKGDIAEGYSVSREKKESFPLTVTSAQKNPTAFYLCATAESGANVLTFGAGSRLTVL.